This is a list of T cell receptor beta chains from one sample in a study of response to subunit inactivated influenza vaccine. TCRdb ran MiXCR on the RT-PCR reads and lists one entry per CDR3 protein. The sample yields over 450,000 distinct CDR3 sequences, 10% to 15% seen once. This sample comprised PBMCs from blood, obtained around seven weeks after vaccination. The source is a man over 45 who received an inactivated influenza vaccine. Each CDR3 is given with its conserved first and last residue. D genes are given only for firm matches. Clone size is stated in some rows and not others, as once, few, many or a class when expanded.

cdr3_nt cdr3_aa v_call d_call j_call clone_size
TGTGCCAGCAGTTTACAAGGCCAGTTCTTC CASSLQGQFF TRBV12-3/TRBV12-4 - TRBJ2-1 many
TGCGCCAGCAGCCCGGGACAACTCTACGAGCAGTACTTC CASSPGQLYEQYF TRBV5-1 - TRBJ2-7 many
TGCGCCAGCAGCTGGGCCTCCCTGGGTTTCTCGCCTGAGCAGTTCTTC CASSWASLGFSPEQFF TRBV5-1 - TRBJ2-1 -
TGTGCCAGCAGCTTACCGACGGTGACAGGGGGTGGCAAGTACGAGCAGTACTTC CASSLPTVTGGGKYEQYF TRBV11-1 TRBD1 TRBJ2-7 -
TGCGCCAGCAGCGGTCAGGGGTCCGATACGCAGTATTTT CASSGQGSDTQYF TRBV5-1 - TRBJ2-3 few
TGCAGCGTTGATCGGCAGACAGGAGGCTACACCTTC CSVDRQTGGYTF TRBV29-1 - TRBJ1-2 many
TGTGCCAGCACTTCATCGGTGGCCGGGGAGCTGTTTTTT CASTSSVAGELFF TRBV3-1 - TRBJ2-2 few
TGTGCCAGCAGCCCCCCGCGGTATGATGAAGCTTTCTTT CASSPPRYDEAFF TRBV7-9 - TRBJ1-1 few
TGTGCCAGCAGCCGGCCTGACTCCTACGAGCAGTACTTC CASSRPDSYEQYF TRBV12-3/TRBV12-4 - TRBJ2-7 many
TGCGCCAGCAGCTTGGCCCTGGAGGGAACTGAAGCTTTCTTT CASSLALEGTEAFF TRBV5-1 - TRBJ1-1 many
TGCAGTGCTAGACCACTGGGAGGAGGGAAGAACCAACGCACAGATACGCAGTATTTT CSARPLGGGKNQRTDTQYF TRBV20-1 - TRBJ2-3 -
TGTGCCAGCAGTTTCCGGGTCTTAGGCTACACCTTC CASSFRVLGYTF TRBV28 - TRBJ1-2 many
TGCAGTGCTAGAGATGCGGGCAGGGTCTATGGCTACACCTTC CSARDAGRVYGYTF TRBV20-1 - TRBJ1-2 few
TGTGCCAGCAGCTGGCTCTTTATCCTCTCCTACGAGCAGTACTTC CASSWLFILSYEQYF TRBV7-2 - TRBJ2-7 -
TGTGCCAGCAGCCAAGTAGCCATCCGGGGCACTGAAGCTTTCTTT CASSQVAIRGTEAFF TRBV3-1 - TRBJ1-1 -
TGTGCCAGCAGTTTTGAGTTCGTAGCGGGCACAGATACGCAGTATTTT CASSFEFVAGTDTQYF TRBV28 - TRBJ2-3 -
TGTGCCAGCAGCTCCAACATGGGGTTTTATGGCTACACCTTC CASSSNMGFYGYTF TRBV5-8 - TRBJ1-2 few
TGTGCCAGCAGTGACTCGAGGCAGGGCAATGAGCAGTTCTTC CASSDSRQGNEQFF TRBV6-4 - TRBJ2-1 few
TGCGCCAGCAGCCAGGAGGACAGGGGCACCGGGGAGCTGTTTTTT CASSQEDRGTGELFF TRBV4-1 TRBD1 TRBJ2-2 -
TGTGCCACCAGCAGAGGGGGGGGAAACAGGGGGACCTACGAGCAGTACTTC CATSRGGGNRGTYEQYF TRBV15 - TRBJ2-7 few
TGTGCCACCGGGGCGGACAACACCGGGGAGCTGTTTTTT CATGADNTGELFF TRBV10-3 - TRBJ2-2 -
TGTGCCAGCAGCCGACAGGGTGGCCAGTACTTC CASSRQGGQYF TRBV12-3/TRBV12-4 TRBD1 TRBJ2-5 -
TGCGCCAGCAGCTTTGGGGGAACGGACAGGCAGAAAAAAGCTTTCTTT CASSFGGTDRQKKAFF TRBV5-1 TRBD1 TRBJ1-1 few
TGCGCCAGCAGCTTGCTTGGCGCCCGCACAGATACGCAGTATTTT CASSLLGARTDTQYF TRBV5-1 - TRBJ2-3 many
TGTGCCAGCAGCGCCAGGGGCTGGTATAATTCACCCCTCCACTTT CASSARGWYNSPLHF TRBV7-2 - TRBJ1-6 few
TGCAGCGTCCGGGGGCGCGCCGGGAATGAGCAGTTCTTC CSVRGRAGNEQFF TRBV29-1 - TRBJ2-1 few